The source of this TCR beta chain is a study of blood T cell repertoires in COVID-19. Data came from immunoSEQ multiplex PCR; TCRdb stores just in-frame clones and leaves some out. The sample consists of about 110,000 clones, roughly 84% of them appearing once. Trimming shortened V by 0 bases and J by 2 bases, and 11 bases separated the two germline ends. CDR3 size: 16 residues. The V gene's germline CDR1 is MGHRA and CDR2 YSYEKL. This clone has a single count. The sequencing sample was made of peripheral blood. The sequence came from a woman aged 40 to 55 with acute or convalescent COVID-19. The chain joins TRBV4-1 to TRBJ1-5; the D gene is possibly TRBD1 (5 bases). The CDR3 coding sequence is TGCGCCAGCAGCCAAGAAGGCCAGGGCCGCAATCAGCCCCAGCATTTT. Protein product: CASSQEGQGRNQPQHF.